These 2 T cell receptor beta chains share one sample of origin, sequenced in a study of TIL therapy for anti-PD-1-resistant metastatic lung cancer. Time point given: pre-treatment sample, taken before nivolumab and TIL therapy. Pleural nodules or supraclavicular lymph nodes made up most of the excised metastases sampled. The libraries were made with immunoSEQ v3. Profiling relied on immunoSEQ multiplex PCR, and the TCRdb table lists in-frame clones only, not all of them. Of approximately 87,000 clones listed, roughly 65% are singletons. The sequences come from tumor tissue, collected at baseline. The receptors were gathered from a person between 30 and 80 years old with non-small cell lung cancer.

This CDR3 is CASSLRPTKTLHNEQFF. In DNA, the CDR3 is TGTGCCAGCAGCTTGCGTCCAACTAAAACGCTTCACAATGAGCAGTTCTTC. The chain is built from TRBV5-6 and TRBJ2-1; D ambiguous. CDR1 SGHDT and CDR2 YYEEEE come from the germline V gene. Between the trimmed V and J ends, which lost 1 base and 5 bases, there was a span of 19 bases. The CDR3 loop spans 17 amino acids. Full variable domain (remainder filled in from reference TRBV5-6 and TRBJ2-1): DAGVTQSPTHLIKTRGQQVTLRCSPKSGHDTVSWYQQALGQGPQFIFQYYEEEERQRGNFPDRFSGHQFPNYSSELNVNALLLGDSALYLCASSLRPTKTLHNEQFFGPGTRLTVL.

The CDR3 DNA follows: TGCAGTGCTAGTCCGGGACAGGGACAAGCTTTCTTT. As protein: CSASPGQGQAFF. The genes are TRBV20-1 and TRBJ1-1, with 9 nucleotides matching TRBD1. This CDR3 spans 12 amino acids. The V gene's germline CDR1 is DFQATT and CDR2 SNEGSKA (reference sequence). Trimming at V came to 3 bases and at J to 9 bases, leaving 5 bases not matched to a gene.